This T cell receptor (beta chain) came from a study of shared clonotypes between healthy human individuals. Findings and caveats of the study: When naive CD4 clonotypes were compared across several donors, around 5% were shared.

The assay used deep level. Using immunoSEQ multiplex PCR, the repertoire was profiled, and TCRdb retains in-frame clones only, with some absent. The sample has 2,500,000 or so clones; around 90% are singletons. As concerns this clone: Its antigen is undetermined.

Losses at the gene ends were 3 bases for V and 2 bases for J; bases not matched to a gene: 7. The CDR3 length is 15 residues. Germline CDR1 and CDR2: GTSNPN and SVGIG (reference sequence). The genes are TRBV30 and TRBJ2-1, with 7 bases matching TRBD1. The specimen sequenced was naive CD4+ T cells sorted from blood. Subset: CD45RA+ positively selected. The origin of this receptor is a man younger than 30 in good health. The CDR3 DNA reads TGTGCCTGGAGGGGGACAGTCGGGACCTACAATGAGCAGTTCTTC. This sequence encodes CAWRGTVGTYNEQFF.